The 11 T cell receptor beta chains presented below share a single source sample, sequenced in a study of vaccination and CD4 T cells after COVID-19. Sequencing of cultured CD4+ T cell DNA used the Oncomine TCR Beta short-read assay. TCRdb analysed the PCR reads with MiXCR anew, one entry per CDR3 protein. The sample holds under 20,000 distinct CDR3 sequences, 40% to 55% seen once. No antigen is known for these receptors. Treatment reported: roughly 11-day PBMC culture with coronavirus spike peptide pools or control peptides (ViraFEST assay). The source was CD4+ T cells from blood, cultured in vitro, collected after SARS-CoV-2 vaccination. The receptors derive from a human donor who had recovered from COVID-19.

The V gene is TRBV6-1, the J gene TRBJ2-1; no definite D call. This CDR3 is built from 14 residues. Between the trimmed V and J ends, which lost 4 bases and 1 base, there was a span of 8 bases. Germline CDR1 is MNHNS and CDR2 is SASEGT. The DNA for the CDR3 is TGTGCCAGCAGTGGAACACGGTCCTACAATGAGCAGTTCTTC. Translated, it gives CASSGTRSYNEQFF.

This clonotype was observed a few times. The V and J genes are TRBV6-1 and TRBJ1-2, with D uncertain. The CDR3 has 12 amino acids. Deletions cut 6 bases from V and 2 bases from J, with 7 bases between. Germline V CDR1 and CDR2: MNHNS, SASEGT. The CDR3 here is CASRGDNYGYTF. The CDR3 nucleotides read TGTGCCAGCAGAGGAGACAACTATGGCTACACCTTC.

The CDR3 DNA follows: TGTGCCAGCAGTTTTCAAGGAGTATATGGCTACACCTTC. It specifies CASSFQGVYGYTF. The J gene is TRBJ1-2, the V gene TRBV28; D is uncertain. The CDR3 has 13 residues. Germline V lookup: CDR1 MDHEN, CDR2 SYDVKM. V lost 3 bases and J 5 bases, leaving 10 bases between the germline ends.

The V gene is TRBV29-1, the J gene TRBJ1-3, with 7 bases fitting TRBD1. The CDR3 runs 12 residues. Germline V gene sequence: CDR1 SQVTM, CDR2 ANQGSEA. V dropped 7 bases and J dropped 4; count of bases not matched to a gene: 4. DNA of the CDR3: TGCAGCGCCGAGGGACAGGGAAACACCATATATTTT. Translating it yields CSAEGQGNTIYF.

This clonotype was recorded a few times. This chain links TRBV19 with TRBJ1-2, with no clear D. The CDR3 spans 12 residues. V was cut by 4 bases and J by 6 bases, with 9 bases left in between. Germline V gene data show CDR1 as LNHDA and CDR2 as SQIVND (reference sequence). CDR3 protein: CASSTEANGYTF. CDR3 coding DNA: TGTGCCAGTAGTACTGAGGCGAATGGCTACACCTTC. Complete variable domain (other parts from reference TRBV19 and TRBJ1-2): DGGITQSPKYLFRKEGQNVTLSCEQNLNHDAMYWYRQDPGQGLRLIYYSQIVNDFQKGDIAEGYSVSREKKESFPLTVTSAQKNPTAFYLCASSTEANGYTFGSGTRLTVV.

The chain recombines TRBV20-1 with TRBJ2-3; maybe TRBD2 (6 bases). V was pared by 7 bases and J by 3 bases, with 14 bases between. The CDR3 contains 13 residues. Per the germline V gene, CDR1 is DFQATT and CDR2 is SNEGSKA (reference sequence). CDR3 loop: CSVAGGKTDTQYF. CDR3 coding DNA: TGCAGTGTTGCCGGAGGGAAAACAGATACGCAGTATTTT.

The chain combines TRBV28 with TRBJ2-3; no reliable D call. Trimming cost V 6 bases and J 0 bases, with 7 bases left between them. The CDR3 extends over 13 amino acids. The germline CDR1 and CDR2 sequences are MDHEN and SYDVKM. DNA for the CDR3: TGTGCCAGCAGCAGTCCCAGCACAGATACGCAGTATTTT. Its protein product is CASSSPSTDTQYF. The whole variable domain, filled in from reference TRBV28 and TRBJ2-3, reads DVKVTQSSRYLVKRTGEKVFLECVQDMDHENMFWYRQDPGLGLRLIYFSYDVKMKEKGDIPEGYSVSREKKERFSLILESASTNQTSMYLCASSSPSTDTQYFGPGTRLTVL.

This CDR3 reads CASSYSVGQGAYEQYF. The CDR3, as DNA: TGTGCCAGCAGTTACTCGGTAGGACAGGGGGCCTACGAGCAGTACTTC. The rearrangement joins TRBV6-2 or TRBV6-3 to TRBJ2-7; 10 bases fit TRBD1. The junction had 4 bases not matched to a gene; V was cut back by 0 bases and J by 2 bases. Germline V gene data show CDR1 as MNHEY and CDR2 as SVGEGT. The CDR3 has 16 amino acids.

A few counts support this clonotype. This chain uses TRBV19 with TRBJ2-3; D is possibly TRBD2 (5 bases). The CDR3 sequence is 14 residues long. In germline, CDR1 is LNHDA, CDR2 SQIVND (reference sequence). Trimming removed 10 bases from V and 7 bases from J, with 21 bases in between. CDR3: CATQPARARNTQYF. As DNA, the CDR3 is TGTGCCACTCAACCCGCGAGGGCGCGGAATACGCAGTATTTT.

The gene calls are TRBV30 and TRBJ2-3; D gene unclear. CDR1 GTSNPN and CDR2 SVGIG come from the germline V gene (reference sequence). The V and J ends lost 0 bases and 3 bases respectively, with 1 base between them. The length of the CDR3 is 11 residues. CDR3 sequence: CAWSVTDTQYF. CDR3 DNA: TGTGCCTGGAGTGTAACAGATACGCAGTATTTT.

Here the CDR3 DNA reads TGTGCCAGCTCCCTCTGGTTGCCGGGGATGGCAGATACGCAGTATTTT. This gives the protein CASSLWLPGMADTQYF. The rearrangement links TRBV27 to TRBJ2-3; TRBD2 is a possible D gene (5 bases). This CDR3 region has 16 residues. Trimming took off 8 bases at V and 4 bases at J, with 22 bases between the two ends. Germline lookup yields CDR1 MNHEY and CDR2 SMNVEV (reference sequence).